These T cell receptor beta chains were read from a single sample in a study of blood T cell repertoires in COVID-19. The assay was immunoSEQ multiplex PCR, and TCRdb's table has in-frame clones only and misses some. The table shows more than 150,000 clones, with roughly four fifths occurring only once. Sequencing was done on a sample of peripheral blood. All receptors come from a human donor in a cohort sampled during active COVID-19. The CDR3 runs from the conserved cysteine through the conserved F or W. The D gene is left open where the match is weak. Clone size is not always given. Where it is, it says once, few, many or a class for expanded clones.

V gene	clone size	J gene	D gene	CDR3 DNA	CDR3 protein
TRBV6-5	-	TRBJ2-5	TRBD2	TGTGCCAGCAGCCTCTGGCGGGGGGACCAAGAGACCCAGTACTTC	CASSLWRGDQETQYF
TRBV12-3/TRBV12-4	few	TRBJ1-2	-	TGTGCCAGCATAAGGGGTTTTGTCTACACCTTC	CASIRGFVYTF
TRBV12-5	few	TRBJ2-2	TRBD2	TGTGCTAGCAGACTAGCGGGGGCTAACACCGGGGAGCTGTTTTTT	CASRLAGANTGELFF
TRBV20-1	-	TRBJ2-1	-	TGCAGCGCTACCAACAATGAGCAGTTCTTC	CSATNNEQFF
TRBV5-4	few	TRBJ2-7	TRBD1	TGTGCCAGCAGCCCCACAGGGGAGCCCTCCTACGAGCAGTACTTC	CASSPTGEPSYEQYF
TRBV3-1/TRBV3-2	-	TRBJ1-3	-	TGTGCCAGCAGCTCCAGGGTTTCCGGAAACACCATATATTTT	CASSSRVSGNTIYF
TRBV5-1	-	TRBJ1-2	-	TGCGCCAGCAGCTCAACGACAGTAAACTATGGCTACACCTTC	CASSSTTVNYGYTF
TRBV6-5	-	TRBJ1-5	-	TGTGCCAGCGCGGGGAGGGGTGGGAACCAGCCCCAGCATTTT	CASAGRGGNQPQHF
TRBV7-3	-	TRBJ1-3	-	TGTGCCAGCAGCCCCAACTCTGGAAACACCATATATTTT	CASSPNSGNTIYF
TRBV15	-	TRBJ1-2	-	TGTGCCACCAGCAGGCTGGACAGTGATCTTAACTATGGCTACACCTTC	CATSRLDSDLNYGYTF
TRBV3-1/TRBV3-2	once	TRBJ1-2	-	TGTGCCAGCAGCCAAGATCCCCAGGGAGGTTATGGCTACACCTTC	CASSQDPQGGYGYTF
TRBV5-1	few	TRBJ1-1	TRBD1	TGCGCCAGCAGCCAACGGGACAGAAAGAACACTGAAGCTTTCTTT	CASSQRDRKNTEAFF
TRBV29-1	once	TRBJ2-3	-	TGCAGTTGTGCCCGGGGGACAGATACGCAGTATTTT	CSCARGTDTQYF
TRBV9	few	TRBJ2-3	TRBD1	TGTGCCAGCAGCGTAGTGCTAGGGGGCCTCAATACGCAGTATTTT	CASSVVLGGLNTQYF
TRBV13	-	TRBJ1-1	-	TGTGCCAGCAGCCCCGGACAGCTGAACACTGAAGCTTTCTTT	CASSPGQLNTEAFF
TRBV29-1	-	TRBJ2-1	TRBD2	TGCAGCGCTGGACTAGCGGGGGCTAATGAGCAGTTCTTC	CSAGLAGANEQFF